These 24 T cell receptor beta chains were sequenced from one sample in a study of beta chain features in type 1 diabetes. Since all of the isolated RNA was reverse transcribed, expressed TCRB transcripts were what got sequenced. Assay used: immunoSEQ multiplex PCR; TCRdb lists only in-frame clones, some missing. The top ten clones hold approximately 0.016% of a sample with some 350,000 clones, roughly 14% of them seen once. Which antigens these TCRs recognize remains unknown. The study, taken as a whole, reports: Significant though moderate, a shortening of TCRB CDR3s appeared in all four CD4+ subsets of Type 1 diabetes patients.

The specimen sequenced was naive CD4+ T cells from blood. These receptors were taken from a woman aged 18-29 years with type 1 diabetes.

The J gene is TRBJ2-7, the V gene TRBV11-1, with D possibly TRBD1 on 6 matching bases. This CDR3 has 14 amino acids. The V and J ends lost 4 bases and 4 bases respectively, with 14 bases between them. The germline CDR1 and CDR2 sequences are SGHAT and FQDESV (reference sequence). CDR3 region: CASSYQGLAYEQYF. The CDR3 DNA reads TGTGCCAGCAGCTATCAGGGGCTCGCGTACGAGCAGTACTTC.

This clone was counted a few times. The rearrangement joins TRBV21-1 to TRBJ2-5; the D call in the table, TRBD2, was not verified against the DNA. TRBV21-1 is deemed a pseudogene. This CDR3 has 17 amino acids. CDR3 in amino acids: CASSKVGVAGDSETQYF. The CDR3 coding sequence is TGTGCCAGCAGCAAAGTCGGGGTAGCGGGAGACTCGGAGACCCAGTACTTC.

This clone came up a few times. The chain links TRBV9 to TRBJ1-1; TRBD1 matches 7 bases. In germline, CDR1 is SGDLS, CDR2 YYNGEE. The junction had 3 bases not matched to a gene; V was cut back by 0 bases and J by 1 base. The CDR3 totals 15 residues. CDR3 in DNA: TGTGCCAGCAGCGTAGTTCACAGGGGGAACACTGAAGCTTTCTTT. Translated: CASSVVHRGNTEAFF.

This clone has more than one count but fewer than ten. In the same sample, other DNA sequences code for this CDR3. V is TRBV9 and J is TRBJ2-2; D remains unclear. The CDR3 spans 14 residues. From germline, CDR1 is SGDLS and CDR2 YYNGEE. Deletions cut 0 bases from V and 1 base from J, with 4 bases between. CDR3 amino acids: CASSVAGNTGELFF. The CDR3 nucleotides are TGTGCCAGCAGCGTAGCAGGGAACACCGGGGAGCTGTTTTTT.

This clone was recorded a few times. This CDR3 is CASSYLQGGTGELFF. The CDR3 region has the DNA TGTGCCAGCAGCTACCTCCAGGGTGGCACCGGGGAGCTGTTTTTT. V usage is TRBV7-3 and J usage is TRBJ2-2; weak D call: TRBD1 (5 bases). This CDR3 region has 15 residues. CDR1 and CDR2 (germline): SGHTA, FQGTGA. The V end lost 4 bases, the J end lost 4 bases, and 13 bases lay between the germline ends.

The sample holds a few counts of this clone. The CDR3 DNA reads TGTGCCAGCAGTCGTCCGGGACAGGGGAACTACGAGCAGTACTTC. Protein: CASSRPGQGNYEQYF. The chain employs TRBV4-2 and TRBJ2-7, with TRBD1 matching 10 bases. The trim removed 6 bases at V and 3 bases at J, leaving 8 bases unmatched. CDR3 length equals 15 residues. Germline V gene data show CDR1 as LGHNA and CDR2 as YNFKEQ.

V usage is TRBV7-2 and J usage is TRBJ1-2; D perhaps matches TRBD1 (6 bases). This CDR3 contains 14 residues. Per germline, CDR1 SGHTA and CDR2 FQGNSA. V lost 4 bases and J 4 bases, leaving 13 bases between the germline ends. As DNA, the CDR3 is TGTGCCAGCAGCTCAGGGGAAGGGGTCTATGGCTACACCTTC. It translates to CASSSGEGVYGYTF.

V and J are TRBV5-1 and TRBJ1-2, with TRBD1 matching over 7 bases. The germline CDR1 and CDR2 sequences are SGHRS and YFSETQ. Unmatched junction bases numbered 2, after V lost 3 bases and J lost 0 bases. The CDR3 extends over 14 amino acids. CDR3: CASSSQGTNYGYTF. As DNA, the CDR3 is TGCGCCAGCAGCTCACAGGGGACTAACTATGGCTACACCTTC.

The chain joins TRBV18 to TRBJ1-1; 9 positions agree with TRBD1. V was pared by 2 bases and J by 1 base, with 5 bases of the junction left unmatched. The germline V gene encodes CDR1 KGHSH and CDR2 LQKENI. The CDR3 runs 16 residues. CDR3 loop: CASSPSTGGRNTEAFF. For the CDR3, the DNA is TGTGCCAGCTCACCATCGACAGGGGGTAGGAACACTGAAGCTTTCTTT.

The V gene is TRBV14, the J gene TRBJ2-5, with a possible D match to TRBD2 (5 bases). The CDR3 has 15 amino acids. V was cut by 0 bases and J by 1 base, with 9 bases left in between. Germline V gives CDR1 SGHDN, CDR2 FVKESK. CDR3 bases: TGTGCCAGCAGCCAAGAAGGAGCGGTCCAAGAGACCCAGTACTTC. Protein product: CASSQEGAVQETQYF.

This clone was counted between two and nine times. The chain carries TRBV5-6 and TRBJ1-1, with no clear D. V lost 0 bases and J lost 0, with 12 bases in between. Per germline, CDR1 SGHDT and CDR2 YYEEEE. CDR3 length: 16 amino acids. This CDR3 is CASSLGAESMNTEAFF. CDR3 DNA sequence: TGTGCCAGCAGCTTGGGCGCCGAATCCATGAACACTGAAGCTTTCTTT. Full variable domain (missing parts from reference TRBV5-6 and TRBJ1-1): DAGVTQSPTHLIKTRGQQVTLRCSPKSGHDTVSWYQQALGQGPQFIFQYYEEEERQRGNFPDRFSGHQFPNYSSELNVNALLLGDSALYLCASSLGAESMNTEAFFGQGTRLTVV.

The chain links TRBV18 to TRBJ2-5; TRBD2 agrees at 8 bases. Near its end, the DNA agrees better with TRBJ2-7, so the J call may be wrong. The CDR3 extends over 15 amino acids. The germline V gene encodes CDR1 KGHSH and CDR2 LQKENI. The DNA for the CDR3 is TGTGCCAGCTCACCACAGCGGGAGATTACCTACGAGCAGTACTTC. This gives the protein CASSPQREITYEQYF.

The chain uses TRBV7-2 and TRBJ2-7; 11 bases match TRBD2. This CDR3 region has 15 residues. Germline trimming cut 4 bases from V and 2 bases from J; bases unmatched to any gene: 4. Germline-derived CDR1 and CDR2 are SGHTA and FQGNSA. CDR3 DNA sequence: TGTGCCAGCAGCTCTACTAGCGGGGGTACCTACGAGCAGTACTTC. This encodes CASSSTSGGTYEQYF.

This clone was counted only a few times. The gene calls are TRBV7-9 and TRBJ2-7; TRBD2 is a possible D gene (6 bases). CDR3 length: 15 residues. The germline V gene encodes CDR1 SEHNR and CDR2 FQNEAQ (reference sequence). V shed 6 bases and J shed 2 bases, with 17 bases lying between them. Written as DNA, the CDR3 is TGTGCCAGCAGTACGCCCCGGGACTTGGCCTACGAGCAGTACTTC. This codes for CASSTPRDLAYEQYF.

The chain carries TRBV18 and TRBJ2-1; a weak D match, TRBD1 (5 bases). The CDR3 has 15 residues. Trimming took off 1 base at V and 6 bases at J, with 13 bases between the two ends. Germline CDR1 KGHSH, CDR2 LQKENI. The CDR3 DNA is TGTGCCAGCTCACCACAGGGGATAAGGCTCAATGAGCAGTTCTTC. This translates into CASSPQGIRLNEQFF.

The chain is built from TRBV28 and TRBJ1-3; D gene uncertain. The germline gives CDR1 MDHEN, CDR2 SYDVKM. Trimming took off 5 bases at V and 1 base at J, with 9 bases between the two ends. The CDR3 contains 14 residues. The CDR3 sequence is CASSPPGSGNTIYF. In nucleotides, the CDR3 is TGTGCCAGCAGTCCTCCGGGGTCTGGAAACACCATATATTTT. Based on the CDR3 plus reference TRBV28 and TRBJ1-3, the full variable domain is DVKVTQSSRYLVKRTGEKVFLECVQDMDHENMFWYRQDPGLGLRLIYFSYDVKMKEKGDIPEGYSVSREKKERFSLILESASTNQTSMYLCASSPPGSGNTIYFGEGSWLTVV.

This sequence joins TRBV30 and TRBJ1-1; no firm D call. Per the germline V gene, CDR1 is GTSNPN and CDR2 is SVGIG (reference sequence). CDR3 length equals 11 residues. V lost 8 bases, J lost 10 bases, and 17 bases lay in between. For the CDR3, the DNA is TGTGCCCTCGCCCCGCGGATGAGAGCTTTCTTT. Protein sequence: CALAPRMRAFF.

The rearrangement joins TRBV5-6 to TRBJ2-5; 12 positions match TRBD2. V was pared by 4 bases and J by 3 bases, with 4 bases of the junction left unmatched. Per the germline V gene, CDR1 is SGHDT and CDR2 is YYEEEE. CDR3 size: 15 residues. For the CDR3, the DNA is TGTGCCAGCAGCCCTCGACTAGCGGGAGAAGAGACCCAGTACTTC. Its translation: CASSPRLAGEETQYF.

The chain couples TRBV28 to TRBJ1-1; D ambiguous. This CDR3 is built from 11 residues. Per germline, CDR1 MDHEN and CDR2 SYDVKM. Trimming stripped 6 bases from V and 3 bases from J, with 5 bases between. The CDR3 protein is CASSGDTEAFF. CDR3 DNA: TGTGCCAGCAGCGGTGACACTGAAGCTTTCTTT.

Only a few counts were recorded for this clone. V usage is TRBV2 and J usage is TRBJ2-7; 9 bases map to TRBD2. CDR3 length: 13 residues. The J segment lost 2 bases and the V segment lost 9 bases, leaving 5 bases of the junction unmatched. CDR1 and CDR2 (germline): SNHLY, FYNNEI. The CDR3 spells CASRAGGTYEQYF. The CDR3 DNA reads as TGTGCCAGTAGAGCGGGAGGAACCTACGAGCAGTACTTC.

This clone came up a few times. The chain is built from TRBV15 and TRBJ2-5; tentatively, D is TRBD1 (5 bases). The CDR3 spans 15 residues. Trimming cost V 3 bases and J 5 bases, with 16 bases left between them. Germline CDR1 is LNHNV and CDR2 is YYDKDF (reference sequence). The CDR3 sequence is CATSREMTVSETQYF. The DNA for the CDR3 is TGTGCCACCAGCAGGGAAATGACAGTCTCCGAGACCCAGTACTTC.

The V gene is TRBV21-1, the J gene TRBJ2-7; the table's D call, TRBD1, has no DNA check behind it. TRBV21-1 is marked as a pseudogene. This CDR3 spans 16 amino acids. CDR3: CASSTIQGQGAIEQYV. CDR3 coding DNA: TGTGCCAGCAGCACCATCCAGGGACAGGGGGCGATAGAGCAGTACGTC.

Here the CDR3 DNA reads TGTGCCACCAAGGGGGACAGGGTGCCCTACGAGCAGTACTTC. This gives the protein CATKGDRVPYEQYF. The chain has TRBV19 and TRBJ2-7, with 9 positions matching TRBD1. The CDR3 extends over 14 amino acids. The V and J ends lost 10 bases and 2 bases, in that order; junction bases with no gene match: 9. Per germline, CDR1 LNHDA and CDR2 SQIVND (reference sequence).

This clone was seen only a few times. The chain has TRBV18 and TRBJ2-5, with D unclear. CDR1 is KGHSH, CDR2 LQKENI, per germline. V shed 2 bases and J shed 3 bases, with 7 bases lying between them. The CDR3 has 13 residues. The CDR3 region has the DNA TGTGCCAGCTCACCAAATAGTAAAGAGACCCAGTACTTC. Protein: CASSPNSKETQYF.